These 21 T cell receptor beta chains were all obtained from the same sample, sequenced in a study of blood T cell repertoires in COVID-19. TCRdb keeps only in-frame clones here, not all; method: immunoSEQ multiplex PCR. The repertoire includes about 220,000 clones, over 75% of them detected once, and about 3.4% sits in the top ten. The specimen was PBMCs or T cells enriched from blood (not recorded which). These receptors all come from a woman aged 60-70 years who had recovered from COVID-19.

The V and J genes are TRBV20-1 and TRBJ2-1; 8 nucleotides agree with TRBD2. Looked up from germline, CDR1 is DFQATT and CDR2 is SNEGSKA (reference sequence). CDR3 length: 15 residues. The V and J ends lost 3 bases and 3 bases, in that order; junction bases with no gene match: 7. Written as DNA, the CDR3 is TGCAGTGCTAGTATGAGCGGGAGTATCTACAATGAGCAGTTCTTC. This sequence encodes CSASMSGSIYNEQFF.

The chain joins TRBV7-6 to TRBJ2-5; 9 bases match TRBD2. This CDR3 has 16 amino acids. Looked up from germline, CDR1 is SGHVS and CDR2 is FNYEAQ. The J segment lost 5 bases and the V segment lost 5 bases, leaving 12 bases of the junction unmatched. The CDR3 nucleotides read TGTGCCAGCAGCCAGAGGGGGGGACTAGCAGTGGAGACCCAGTACTTC. Translating gives CASSQRGGLAVETQYF.

V usage is TRBV2 and J usage is TRBJ1-1; D unclear. The CDR3 contains 13 residues. V gave up 7 bases and J gave up 0 bases, with 9 bases separating them. Germline V gives CDR1 SNHLY, CDR2 FYNNEI. CDR3 DNA sequence: TGTGCCAGCACTGGAGGTCTGAACACTGAAGCTTTCTTT. It specifies CASTGGLNTEAFF.

The chain couples TRBV18 to TRBJ2-7, with 7 bases matching TRBD1. The CDR3 spans 13 residues. The V gene's germline CDR1 is KGHSH and CDR2 LQKENI. After removal of 1 base from V and 7 bases from J, the junction contained 4 bases not matched to a gene. The DNA for the CDR3 is TGTGCCAGCTCACCACTTGACAGGGATGAGCAGTACTTC. It codes for CASSPLDRDEQYF.

This chain uses TRBV7-2 with TRBJ2-2; 9 bases line up with TRBD2. The ends lost 8 bases at V and 5 bases at J; junction bases unmatched: 9. Per germline, CDR1 SGHTA and CDR2 FQGNSA. The CDR3 has 15 residues. CDR3 nucleotides: TGTGCCAGCGCCCGAAGACTAGCGGAAACCGGGGAGCTGTTTTTT. Translating it yields CASARRLAETGELFF.

The gene calls are TRBV9 and TRBJ2-2; 10 nucleotides match TRBD2. CDR3 size: 18 residues. Trimming cost V 0 bases and J 4 bases; bases outside gene matches: 9. Per germline, CDR1 SGDLS and CDR2 YYNGEE. The CDR3 region has the DNA TGTGCCAGCAGCGTAGAAGGTAGCGGGGGGCCCATCACCGGGGAGCTGTTTTTT. Its protein is CASSVEGSGGPITGELFF.

V is TRBV19 and J is TRBJ1-4; 11 positions agree with TRBD1. This CDR3 has 12 amino acids. The junction had 4 bases not matched to a gene; V was cut back by 9 bases and J by 10 bases. Germline-derived CDR1 and CDR2 are LNHDA and SQIVND (reference sequence). The CDR3 coding sequence is TGTGCCAGCGGGACAGGGGGGGGAAAACTGTTTTTT. As protein: CASGTGGGKLFF.

This clone was counted only a few times. The rearrangement uses TRBV3-1 (or the pseudogene TRBV3-2) and TRBJ1-5; possible D gene TRBD1, 5 bases. V lost 1 base and J lost 10, with 20 bases in between. Germline CDR1 reads LGHDT; CDR2 reads YNNKEL (reference sequence). There are 16 residues in the CDR3. The CDR3 DNA reads TGTGCCAGCAGCCAAGGGAGGGGACTATACTATGGTCCCCAGCATTTT. Translated: CASSQGRGLYYGPQHF.

The J gene is TRBJ1-1, the V gene TRBV5-5; weak D call: TRBD1 (6 bases). Germline CDR1 is SGHKS and CDR2 is YYEKEE (reference sequence). CDR3 length: 13 amino acids. V lost 1 base and J lost 5, with 9 bases in between. The CDR3 DNA sequence: TGTGCCAGCAGCTTGACAGGGAAGACTGAAGCTTTCTTT. Translating gives CASSLTGKTEAFF.

The rearrangement uses TRBV2 and TRBJ2-3; 12 positions match TRBD2. Germline loops: CDR1 SNHLY, CDR2 FYNNEI. V lost 8 bases, J lost 1 base, and 13 bases stayed unmatched. The CDR3 runs to 18 residues. In DNA, the CDR3 is TGTGCCAGCTCGAAAAGGCTAGCGGGAGGGCGGGGCACAGATACGCAGTATTTT. Protein sequence: CASSKRLAGGRGTDTQYF.

The DNA of the CDR3 is TGTGCCAGCAGCGTAGGGATCCGACAGGACCAAGAGACCCAGTACTTC. Its protein product is CASSVGIRQDQETQYF. This chain joins TRBV9 and TRBJ2-5; D is possibly TRBD1 (6 bases). Looked up from germline, CDR1 is SGDLS and CDR2 is YYNGEE. Between the trimmed V and J ends, which lost 0 bases and 0 bases, there was a span of 12 bases. The CDR3 covers 16 residues.

This clone was counted once. The chain carries TRBV9 and TRBJ1-1; D gene ambiguous. The V gene lost 2 bases and the J gene lost 7 bases, with 9 bases spanning the gap. Germline-derived CDR1 and CDR2 are SGDLS and YYNGEE. This CDR3 has 12 amino acids. The CDR3, as DNA: TGTGCCAGCAGCGTCGGGGAAAGTGAAGCTTTCTTT. This encodes CASSVGESEAFF. The complete variable domain, with remaining parts taken from reference TRBV9 and TRBJ1-1, reads DSGVTQTPKHLITATGQRVTLRCSPRSGDLSVYWYQQSLDQGLQFLIQYYNGEERAKGNILERFSAQQFPDLHSELNLSSLELGDSALYFCASSVGESEAFFGQGTRLTVV.

In its sample, this clone was seen once. The chain carries TRBV4-1 and TRBJ2-1; 10 bases fit TRBD2. The V segment lost 1 base and the J segment 0 bases; nucleotides outside the gene matches: 6. Germline assignment: CDR1 MGHRA and CDR2 YSYEKL. The CDR3 consists of 18 residues. Written as DNA, the CDR3 is TGCGCCAGCAGCCAAGTAGGGAGCGGGGGGGTCTCCTACAATGAGCAGTTCTTC. Its protein product is CASSQVGSGGVSYNEQFF.

This clone was seen only once. The V gene is TRBV20-1, the J gene TRBJ2-5; D unresolved. Germline lookup yields CDR1 DFQATT and CDR2 SNEGSKA (reference sequence). This CDR3 contains 11 residues. The ends were cut back, 5 bases at V and 5 bases at J, with 9 bases in the middle. CDR3 region: CSAPIGETQYF. The CDR3 DNA follows: TGCAGTGCTCCAATCGGGGAGACCCAGTACTTC.

The sample holds one count of this clone. The chain uses TRBV19 and TRBJ1-5, with D possibly being TRBD1 (5 bases). Deletions cut 5 bases from V and 7 bases from J, with 18 bases between. This CDR3 spans 15 amino acids. CDR1 and CDR2 (germline): LNHDA, SQIVND (reference sequence). CDR3 coding DNA: TGTGCCAGTAGTCAAATCAGGGATGCGGGACAGCCCCAGCATTTT. Translated: CASSQIRDAGQPQHF.

This clone turned up a few times. The V and J genes are TRBV18 and TRBJ1-5; D is possibly TRBD1 (5 bases). V was cut by 4 bases and J by 0 bases, with 7 bases left in between. CDR3 size: 14 residues. Per germline, CDR1 KGHSH and CDR2 LQKENI. The CDR3 region is CASSRQNSNQPQHF. The CDR3 DNA sequence: TGTGCCAGCTCACGACAGAATAGCAATCAGCCCCAGCATTTT.

This rearrangement joins TRBV3-1 (or the pseudogene TRBV3-2) to TRBJ1-5, with TRBD1 matching 8 bases. Germline assignment: CDR1 LGHDT and CDR2 YNNKEL (reference sequence). There are 14 residues in the CDR3. J was trimmed by 5 bases and V by 1 base; bases with no gene match: 1. The CDR3 nucleotides read TGTGCCAGCAGCCAAGGACAGGGGCATCAGCCCCAGCATTTT. This translates into CASSQGQGHQPQHF.

This sequence joins TRBV19 and TRBJ2-7, with 8 bases that match TRBD2. Germline V gives CDR1 LNHDA, CDR2 SQIVND (reference sequence). The CDR3 runs to 18 residues. The V gene end was trimmed by 10 bases and the J gene end by 4 bases; junction bases not matched to a gene: 24. DNA for the CDR3: TGTGCCACCTACGGTCCTAATTTGCGGGAGGCCCCAAGGTACGAGCAGTACTTC. Translating it yields CATYGPNLREAPRYEQYF.

V usage is TRBV10-3 and J usage is TRBJ1-2; 7 nucleotides match TRBD1. The CDR3 spans 15 residues. The J segment lost 6 bases and the V segment lost 2 bases, leaving 9 bases of the junction unmatched. Germline values: CDR1 ENHRY, CDR2 SYGVKD. The CDR3 sequence is CAISETLGGRDGYTF. The DNA of the CDR3 is TGTGCCATCAGTGAGACATTAGGGGGCAGGGATGGCTACACCTTC.

A single count supports this clone. The V call is TRBV18, the J call TRBJ2-1; D perhaps matches TRBD2 (5 bases). Germline V gene data show CDR1 as KGHSH and CDR2 as LQKENI. V dropped 3 bases and J dropped 8 bases, with 11 bases sitting between them. CDR3 length equals 13 residues. CDR3 region: CASSPGKNYEQFF. The CDR3 nucleotides are TGTGCCAGCTCACCCGGGAAGAACTATGAGCAGTTCTTC.

V is TRBV19 and J is TRBJ1-2; 10 bases fit TRBD1. Germline-derived CDR1 and CDR2 are LNHDA and SQIVND (reference sequence). Germline trimming cut 5 bases from V and 5 bases from J; bases unmatched to any gene: 8. CDR3 size: 15 residues. This CDR3 reads CASSFQTGGYYGYTF. The CDR3 DNA follows: TGTGCCAGTAGTTTTCAGACAGGGGGCTATTATGGCTACACCTTC.